The rows below give T cell receptor beta chains drawn from one sample of a study of blood T cell repertoires in COVID-19. Repertoires were generated with immunoSEQ multiplex PCR, while TCRdb's copy carries only in-frame clones and drops some. The repertoire holds about 210,000 clones, with over 70% as singletons. Sequenced sample: peripheral blood. The receptors derive from a man in his forties or fifties with active or convalescent COVID-19. CDR3s include the opening cysteine and the closing phenylalanine or tryptophan. D genes are given only for firm matches. Not every row has a clone size; where given, it reads once, few, many or a size class.

>TRBJ1-4|NA|TRBV7-2|TRBD1
CASSLSTGAPEKLFF
TGTGCCAGCAGCTTATCGACAGGGGCTCCTGAAAAACTGTTTTTT
>TRBJ2-1|NA|TRBV11-3|TRBD2
CASSSPSGRAGSYNEQFF
TGTGCCAGCAGCTCCCCCTCGGGGCGAGCGGGGAGCTACAATGAGCAGTTCTTC
>TRBJ1-2|NA|TRBV7-9|NA
CASSFSGIGDGYTF
TGTGCCAGCAGCTTTTCGGGGATTGGGGATGGCTACACCTTC
>TRBJ1-2|NA|TRBV5-5|TRBD1
CASSPAGTGTNYGYTF
TGTGCCAGCAGCCCTGCTGGGACAGGGACTAACTATGGCTACACCTTC
>TRBJ2-1|many|TRBV6-5|TRBD2
CASSLAGGFDEQFF
TGTGCCAGCAGCTTAGCGGGGGGGTTCGATGAGCAGTTCTTC
>TRBJ2-7|NA|TRBV4-3|TRBD2
CASSQERSVAGGLTYEQYF
TGCGCCAGCAGCCAAGAAAGGAGCGTGGCGGGGGGCCTCACCTACGAGCAGTACTTC
>TRBJ1-1|NA|TRBV2|TRBD1
CASITGGLGTEAFF
TGTGCCAGCATTACAGGGGGTTTGGGAACTGAAGCTTTCTTT
>TRBJ1-5|NA|TRBV19|NA
CASSRGGAGGNQPQHF
TGTGCCAGTAGTCGGGGGGGGGCCGGGGGCAATCAGCCCCAGCATTTT
>TRBJ2-6|NA|TRBV27|TRBD1
CASSGGQGLAGANVLTF
TGTGCCAGCAGTGGGGGACAGGGGCTGGCTGGGGCCAACGTCCTGACTTTC
>TRBJ1-1|NA|TRBV29-1|NA
CSVGRKAGRRTLEAFF
TGCAGCGTGGGTAGGAAAGCGGGCAGAAGAACTTTGGAAGCTTTCTTT
>TRBJ2-2|NA|TRBV19|NA
CASSIWRQENTGELFF
TGTGCCAGTAGTATCTGGAGACAGGAGAACACCGGGGAGCTGTTTTTT
>TRBJ1-4|once|TRBV6-1|NA
CASSEHDIGEKLFF
TGTGCCAGCAGTGAACACGACATAGGTGAAAAACTGTTTTTT
>TRBJ2-3|NA|TRBV24-1|TRBD2
CATSNAGGPTDTQYF
TGTGCCACCAGTAACGCGGGAGGGCCGACAGATACGCAGTATTTT
>TRBJ1-4|NA|TRBV5-1|NA
CASSYRADEKLFF
TGCGCCAGCAGCTACAGGGCGGATGAAAAACTGTTTTTT
>TRBJ2-3|many|TRBV12-5|NA
CASGPPAGETYF
TGTGCTAGTGGTCCCCCGGCAGGGGAAACGTATTTT
>TRBJ1-2|NA|TRBV28|TRBD1
CASSHGTGANYGYTF
TGTGCCAGCAGCCACGGGACAGGGGCTAACTATGGCTACACCTTC
>TRBJ2-2|once|TRBV3-1/TRBV3-2|NA
CASSPSQGKKNTGELFF
TGTGCCAGCAGCCCGTCACAGGGTAAGAAGAACACCGGGGAGCTGTTTTTT
>TRBJ2-3|NA|TRBV28|TRBD2
CASSTKTRLAATDTQYF
TGTGCCAGCAGTACCAAAACCCGACTAGCGGCAACAGATACGCAGTATTTT
>TRBJ2-3|NA|TRBV7-9|NA
CASTQNGAGITDTQYF
TGTGCCAGCACCCAGAACGGGGCGGGGATCACAGATACGCAGTATTTT
>TRBJ2-1|NA|TRBV29-1|NA
CSARRTSGNEQFF
TGCAGCGCCCGGCGAACTTCAGGCAATGAGCAGTTCTTC
>TRBJ1-1|NA|TRBV19|NA
CASSGGGYTEAFF
TGTGCCAGTAGTGGGGGCGGTTACACTGAAGCTTTCTTT
>TRBJ1-2|NA|TRBV4-3|TRBD1
CASSQTGTGNGYTF
TGCGCCAGCAGCCAAACTGGGACAGGGAATGGCTACACCTTC
>TRBJ2-5|once|TRBV7-6|TRBD2
CASSLGLAGGRPGETQYF
TGTGCCAGCAGCTTAGGCCTAGCGGGGGGGCGGCCCGGAGAGACCCAGTACTTC
>TRBJ2-2|NA|TRBV5-1|TRBD1
CASSLGTGFGELFF
TGCGCCAGCAGCCTCGGGACAGGGTTCGGGGAGCTGTTTTTT
>TRBJ2-3|NA|TRBV3-1/TRBV3-2|TRBD2
CASSRGQRGVTDTQYF
TGTGCCAGCAGCCGGGGACAGCGGGGGGTCACGGATACGCAGTATTTT
>TRBJ2-5|NA|TRBV5-8|TRBD1
CASSLGGQFQETQYF
TGTGCCAGCAGCTTGGGGGGACAGTTCCAAGAGACCCAGTACTTC
>TRBJ2-1|NA|TRBV24-1|NA
CATSLGRPETFF
TGTGCCACCAGTCTGGGGAGACCGGAGACGTTCTTC
>TRBJ2-1|NA|TRBV7-6|TRBD2
CASSLSGRARNEQFF
TGTGCCAGCAGCCTAAGCGGGAGGGCCCGCAATGAGCAGTTCTTC
>TRBJ2-1|NA|TRBV5-1|NA
CASSSRPGVSYNEQFF
TGCGCCAGCAGCTCCCGGCCGGGGGTCTCCTACAATGAGCAGTTCTTC
>TRBJ2-1|once|TRBV7-2|TRBD2
CASSSGTSGFYNEQFF
TGTGCCAGCAGCTCGGGGACTAGCGGGTTCTACAATGAGCAGTTCTTC
>TRBJ1-1|NA|TRBV5-1|NA
CASSFGAGVNTEAFF
TGCGCCAGCAGCTTTGGGGCAGGGGTGAACACTGAAGCTTTCTTT
>TRBJ1-2|NA|TRBV27|NA
CASTRTAINYGYTF
TGTGCCAGCACCCGGACAGCAATAAACTATGGCTACACCTTC